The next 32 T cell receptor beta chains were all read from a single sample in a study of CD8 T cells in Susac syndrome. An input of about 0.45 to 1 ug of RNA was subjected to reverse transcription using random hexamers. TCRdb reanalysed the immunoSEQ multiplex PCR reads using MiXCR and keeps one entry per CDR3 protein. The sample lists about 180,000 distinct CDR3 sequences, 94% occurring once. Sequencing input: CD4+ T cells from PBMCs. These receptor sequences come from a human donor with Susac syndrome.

The CDR3 nucleotides are TGCAGCGTTGAGACCGGGACAGCCCTCAACTACAATGAGCAGTTCTTC. Protein: CSVETGTALNYNEQFF. This chain connects TRBV29-1 to TRBJ2-1; TRBD1 aligns across 7 bases. The trim removed 3 bases at V and 3 bases at J, leaving 11 bases unmatched. Germline V CDR1 and CDR2: SQVTM, ANQGSEA. The CDR3 is made up of 16 amino acids.

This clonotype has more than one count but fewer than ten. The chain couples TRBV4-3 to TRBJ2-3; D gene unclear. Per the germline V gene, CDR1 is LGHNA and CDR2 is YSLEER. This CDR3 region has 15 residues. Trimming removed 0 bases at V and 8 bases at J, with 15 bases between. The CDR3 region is CASSQDHTPASTQYF. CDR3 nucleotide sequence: TGCGCCAGCAGCCAAGACCACACACCGGCCAGTACGCAGTATTTT.

This CDR3 reads CASTMLGKGYTF. In DNA form, the CDR3 reads TGTGCCAGCACTATGCTTGGGAAGGGCTACACCTTC. This chain uses TRBV12-3 or TRBV12-4 with TRBJ1-2; D is ambiguous. The CDR3 is 12 amino acids. Between the trimmed V and J ends, which lost 7 bases and 8 bases, there was a span of 14 bases.

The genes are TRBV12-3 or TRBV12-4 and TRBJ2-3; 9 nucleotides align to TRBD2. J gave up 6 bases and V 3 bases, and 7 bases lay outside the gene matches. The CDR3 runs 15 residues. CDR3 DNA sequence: TGTGCCAGCAGTTTCGGCGGGGGGGCCGAGGATACGCAGTATTTT. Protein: CASSFGGGAEDTQYF.

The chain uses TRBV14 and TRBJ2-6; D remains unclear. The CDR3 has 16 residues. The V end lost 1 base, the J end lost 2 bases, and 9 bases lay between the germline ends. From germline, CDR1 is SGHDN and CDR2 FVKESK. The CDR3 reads CASSQVFRAGANVLTF. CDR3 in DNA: TGTGCCAGCAGCCAAGTATTCAGAGCTGGGGCCAACGTCCTGACTTTC.

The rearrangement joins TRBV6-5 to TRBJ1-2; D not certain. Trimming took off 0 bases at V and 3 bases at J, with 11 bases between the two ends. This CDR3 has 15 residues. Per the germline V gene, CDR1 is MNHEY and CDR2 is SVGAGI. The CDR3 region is CASSYSGREYYGYTF. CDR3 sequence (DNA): TGTGCCAGCAGTTACTCGGGGAGGGAGTACTATGGCTACACCTTC.

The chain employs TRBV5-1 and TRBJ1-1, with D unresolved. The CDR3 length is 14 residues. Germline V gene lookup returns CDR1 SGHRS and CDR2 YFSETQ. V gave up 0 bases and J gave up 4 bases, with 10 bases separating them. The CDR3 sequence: CASSLAGTGTEAFF. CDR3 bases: TGCGCCAGCAGCTTGGCGGGAACTGGCACTGAAGCTTTCTTT. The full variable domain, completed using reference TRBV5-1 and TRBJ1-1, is KAGVTQTPRYLIKTRGQQVTLSCSPISGHRSVSWYQQTPGQGLQFLFEYFSETQRNKGNFPGRFSGRQFSNSRSEMNVSTLELGDSALYLCASSLAGTGTEAFFGQGTRLTVV.

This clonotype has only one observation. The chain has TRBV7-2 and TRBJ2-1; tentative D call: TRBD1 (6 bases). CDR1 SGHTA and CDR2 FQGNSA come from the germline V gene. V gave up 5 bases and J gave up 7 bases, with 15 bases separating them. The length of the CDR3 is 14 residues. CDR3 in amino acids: CASSPGWGRNEQFF. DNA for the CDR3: TGTGCCAGCAGCCCCGGTTGGGGGCGGAATGAGCAGTTCTTC.

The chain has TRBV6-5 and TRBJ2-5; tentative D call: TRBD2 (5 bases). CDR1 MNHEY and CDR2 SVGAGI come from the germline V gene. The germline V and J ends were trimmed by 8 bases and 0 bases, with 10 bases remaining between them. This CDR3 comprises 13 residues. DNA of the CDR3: TGTGCCAGCTGCAGTAGCGACCAAGAGACCCAGTACTTC. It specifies CASCSSDQETQYF.

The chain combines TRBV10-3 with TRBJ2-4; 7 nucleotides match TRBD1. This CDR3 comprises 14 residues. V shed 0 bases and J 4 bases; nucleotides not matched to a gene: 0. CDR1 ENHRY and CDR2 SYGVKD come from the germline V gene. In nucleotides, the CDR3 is TGTGCCATCAGTGAGTCGACAGGGAAAAACATTCAGTACTTC. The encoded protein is CAISESTGKNIQYF.

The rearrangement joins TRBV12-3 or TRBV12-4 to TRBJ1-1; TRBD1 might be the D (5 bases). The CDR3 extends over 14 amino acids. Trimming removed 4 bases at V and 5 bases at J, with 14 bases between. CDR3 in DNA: TGTGCCAGCAGTTACCAGGGAGTGGGGACTGAAGCTTTCTTT. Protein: CASSYQGVGTEAFF.

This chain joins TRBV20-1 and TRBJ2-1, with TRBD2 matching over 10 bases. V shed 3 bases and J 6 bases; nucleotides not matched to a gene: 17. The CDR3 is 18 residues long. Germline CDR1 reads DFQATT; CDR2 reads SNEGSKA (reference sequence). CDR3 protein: CSASPAGGPGLRGNEQFF. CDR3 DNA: TGCAGTGCTAGCCCAGCGGGGGGGCCGGGGCTGAGGGGCAATGAGCAGTTCTTC.

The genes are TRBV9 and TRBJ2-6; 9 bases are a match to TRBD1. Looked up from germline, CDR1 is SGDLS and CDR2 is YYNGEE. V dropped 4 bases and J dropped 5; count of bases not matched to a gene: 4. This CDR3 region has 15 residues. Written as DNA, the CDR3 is TGTGCCAGCAGCCCCGGGACAGGGTGGGCCAACGTCCTGACTTTC. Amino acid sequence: CASSPGTGWANVLTF. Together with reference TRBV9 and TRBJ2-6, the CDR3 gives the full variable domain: DSGVTQTPKHLITATGQRVTLRCSPRSGDLSVYWYQQSLDQGLQFLIQYYNGEERAKGNILERFSAQQFPDLHSELNLSSLELGDSALYFCASSPGTGWANVLTFGAGSRLTVL.

CDR3 coding DNA: TGTGCCACCAGCAGAGAACAGGGGGCGGATGGCTACACCTTC. It encodes CATSREQGADGYTF. The chain recombines TRBV15 with TRBJ1-2; TRBD1 aligns across 9 bases. From germline, CDR1 is LNHNV and CDR2 YYDKDF (reference sequence). The CDR3 is 14 amino acids. With V trimmed by 0 bases and J by 6 bases, 2 bases remained unmatched.

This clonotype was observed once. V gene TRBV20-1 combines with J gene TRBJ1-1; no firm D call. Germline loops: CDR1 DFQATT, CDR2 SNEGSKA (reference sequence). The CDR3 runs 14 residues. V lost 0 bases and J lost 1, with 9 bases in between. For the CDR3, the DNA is TGCAGTGCTAGAGACCCACGAGCGAACACTGAAGCTTTCTTT. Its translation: CSARDPRANTEAFF.

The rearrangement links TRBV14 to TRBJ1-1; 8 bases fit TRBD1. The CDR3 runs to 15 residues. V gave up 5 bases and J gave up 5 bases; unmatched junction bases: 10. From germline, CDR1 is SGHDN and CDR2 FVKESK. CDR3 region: CASSERQGIRTEAFF. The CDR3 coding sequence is TGTGCCAGCAGCGAGAGACAGGGGATCAGGACTGAAGCTTTCTTT.

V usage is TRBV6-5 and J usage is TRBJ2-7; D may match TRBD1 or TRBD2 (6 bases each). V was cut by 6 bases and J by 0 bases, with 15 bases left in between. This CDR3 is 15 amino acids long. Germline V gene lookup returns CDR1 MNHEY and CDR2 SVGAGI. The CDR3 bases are TGTGCCAGCAGCCCACCTGGGGGGCTCTCCTACGAGCAGTACTTC. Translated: CASSPPGGLSYEQYF.

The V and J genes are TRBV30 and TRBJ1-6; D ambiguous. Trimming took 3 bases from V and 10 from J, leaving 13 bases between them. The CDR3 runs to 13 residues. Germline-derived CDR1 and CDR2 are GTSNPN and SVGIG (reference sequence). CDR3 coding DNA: TGTGCCTGGAGCGAGCAGTTGGGGTCACCCCTCCACTTT. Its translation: CAWSEQLGSPLHF.

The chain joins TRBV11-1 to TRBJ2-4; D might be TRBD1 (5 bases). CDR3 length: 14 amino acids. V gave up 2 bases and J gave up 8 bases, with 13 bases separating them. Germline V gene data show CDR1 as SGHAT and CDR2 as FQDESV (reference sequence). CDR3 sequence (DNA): TGTGCCAGCAGCTTAAGGACAAGGCTAGACATTCAGTACTTC. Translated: CASSLRTRLDIQYF.

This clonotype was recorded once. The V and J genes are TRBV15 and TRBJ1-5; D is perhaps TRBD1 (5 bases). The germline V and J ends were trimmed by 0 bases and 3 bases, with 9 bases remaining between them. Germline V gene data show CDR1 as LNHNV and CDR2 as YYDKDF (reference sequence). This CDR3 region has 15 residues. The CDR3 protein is CATSRDFRDNQPQHF. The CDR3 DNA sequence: TGTGCCACCAGCAGAGACTTCAGGGACAATCAGCCCCAGCATTTT.

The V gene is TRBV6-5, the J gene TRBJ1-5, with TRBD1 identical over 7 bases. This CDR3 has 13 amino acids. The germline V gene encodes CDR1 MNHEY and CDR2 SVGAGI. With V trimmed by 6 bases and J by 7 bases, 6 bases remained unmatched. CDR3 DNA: TGTGCCAGCAGCCGACAGGGAGCCCAGCCCCAGCATTTT. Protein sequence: CASSRQGAQPQHF.

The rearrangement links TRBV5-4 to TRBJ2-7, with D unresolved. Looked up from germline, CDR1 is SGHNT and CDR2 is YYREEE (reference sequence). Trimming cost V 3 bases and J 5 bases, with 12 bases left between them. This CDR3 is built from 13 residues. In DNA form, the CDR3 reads TGTGCCAGCAGCTCCGGACCGGTCAACGAGCAGTACTTC. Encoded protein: CASSSGPVNEQYF.

The CDR3 here is CSARGGSGRQETQYF. The CDR3 nucleotides are TGCAGTGCTAGGGGCGGTAGCGGTCGGCAAGAGACCCAGTACTTC. V usage is TRBV20-1 and J usage is TRBJ2-5, with D perhaps TRBD2 (6 bases). CDR3 size: 15 residues. Germline CDR1 and CDR2: DFQATT and SNEGSKA (reference sequence). V was cut by 3 bases and J by 2 bases, with 16 bases left in between.

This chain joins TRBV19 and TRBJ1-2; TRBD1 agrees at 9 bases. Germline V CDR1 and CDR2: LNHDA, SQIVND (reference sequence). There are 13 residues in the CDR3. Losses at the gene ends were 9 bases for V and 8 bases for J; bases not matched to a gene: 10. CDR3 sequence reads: CASLTGGAYGYTF. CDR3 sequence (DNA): TGTGCCAGCTTAACAGGGGGCGCTTACGGCTACACCTTC.

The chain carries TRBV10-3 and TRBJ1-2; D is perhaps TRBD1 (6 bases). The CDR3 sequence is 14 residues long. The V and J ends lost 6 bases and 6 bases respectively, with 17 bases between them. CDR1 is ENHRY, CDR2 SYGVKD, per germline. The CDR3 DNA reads TGTGCCATCAGCCGACAGGCGATGGGGGATGGCTACACCTTC. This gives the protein CAISRQAMGDGYTF.

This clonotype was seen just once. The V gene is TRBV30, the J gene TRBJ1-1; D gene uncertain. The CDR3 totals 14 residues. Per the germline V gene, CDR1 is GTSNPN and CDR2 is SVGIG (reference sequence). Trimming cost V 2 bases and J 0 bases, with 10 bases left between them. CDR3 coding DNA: TGTGCCTGGAGTAGGTACAGTCTGAACACTGAAGCTTTCTTT. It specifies CAWSRYSLNTEAFF.

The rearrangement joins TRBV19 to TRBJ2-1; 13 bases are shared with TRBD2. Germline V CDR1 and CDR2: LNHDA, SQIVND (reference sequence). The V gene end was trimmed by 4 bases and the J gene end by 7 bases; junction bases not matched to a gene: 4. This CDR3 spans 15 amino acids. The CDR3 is CASSSMGLAGNEQFF. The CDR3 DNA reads TGTGCCAGTAGTAGTATGGGACTAGCGGGGAATGAGCAGTTCTTC.

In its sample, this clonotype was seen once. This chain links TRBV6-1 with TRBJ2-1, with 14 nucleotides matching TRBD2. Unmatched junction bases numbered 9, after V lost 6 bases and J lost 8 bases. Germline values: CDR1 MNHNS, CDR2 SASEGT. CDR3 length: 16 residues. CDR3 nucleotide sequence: TGTGCCAGCAGCCGCCCTGGGACTAGCGGGGGCCATGAGCAGTTCTTC. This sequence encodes CASSRPGTSGGHEQFF.

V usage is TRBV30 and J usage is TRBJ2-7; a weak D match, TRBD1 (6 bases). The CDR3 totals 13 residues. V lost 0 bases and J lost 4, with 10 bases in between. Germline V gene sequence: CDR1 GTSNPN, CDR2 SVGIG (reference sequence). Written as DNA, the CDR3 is TGTGCCTGGAGTGTGAAGCAGGGGTACGAGCAGTACTTC. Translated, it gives CAWSVKQGYEQYF.

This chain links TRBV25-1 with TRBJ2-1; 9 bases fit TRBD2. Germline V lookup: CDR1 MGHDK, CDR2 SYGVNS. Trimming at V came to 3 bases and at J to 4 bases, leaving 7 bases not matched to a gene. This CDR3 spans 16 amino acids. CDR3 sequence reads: CASSDRSGGGYNEQFF. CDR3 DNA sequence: TGTGCCAGCAGTGACCGTAGCGGGGGCGGTTACAATGAGCAGTTCTTC.

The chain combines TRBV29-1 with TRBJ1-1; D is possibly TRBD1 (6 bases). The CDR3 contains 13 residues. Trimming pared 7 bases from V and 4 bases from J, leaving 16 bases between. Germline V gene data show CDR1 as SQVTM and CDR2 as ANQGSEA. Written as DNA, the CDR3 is TGCAGCGCATCCTCGGGGGGGGCCACTGAAGCTTTCTTT. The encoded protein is CSASSGGATEAFF.

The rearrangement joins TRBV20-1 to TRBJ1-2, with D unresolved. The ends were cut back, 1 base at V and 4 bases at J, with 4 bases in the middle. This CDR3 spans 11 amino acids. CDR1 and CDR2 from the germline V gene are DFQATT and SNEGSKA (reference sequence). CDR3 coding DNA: TGCAGTGCTAGAGGGAGCTATGGCTACACCTTC. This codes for CSARGSYGYTF.